A single sample gave rise to the 29 T cell receptor beta chains below, sequenced in a study of cytomegalovirus exposure and HLA in healthy donors. 13 Jbeta primers and 60 Vbeta primers were used for the PCR. Clones were sequenced by immunoSEQ multiplex PCR, and TCRdb holds only the in-frame ones, with some missing. This table holds 180,000 or so clones, about 80% found once. Sequenced material: PBMCs. These TCRs come from a man between 50 and 59 years old in good health and CMV-seropositive.

The chain combines TRBV6-6 with TRBJ2-7, with a weak D call TRBD1 (5 bases). Germline values: CDR1 MNHNY, CDR2 SVGAGI (reference sequence). The CDR3 extends over 14 amino acids. V dropped 6 bases and J dropped 5 bases, with 17 bases sitting between them. In nucleotides, the CDR3 is TGTGCCAGCAGCCCAGGACATAGCCTAAACGAGCAGTACTTC. Its protein product is CASSPGHSLNEQYF.

The rearrangement joins TRBV7-2 to TRBJ1-2, with D uncertain. The V gene lost 0 bases and the J gene lost 8 bases, with 10 bases spanning the gap. CDR3 length equals 13 residues. Looked up from germline, CDR1 is SGHTA and CDR2 is FQGNSA. The CDR3, as DNA: TGTGCCAGCAGCTTAGCGGTGTTGGAGGGCTACACCTTC. It is translated as CASSLAVLEGYTF.

The chain has TRBV7-8 and TRBJ2-2; a weak D match, TRBD1 (6 bases). Trimming left V 5 bases short and J 5 bases short, with 18 bases between. This CDR3 has 16 residues. Germline V gives CDR1 SGHVS, CDR2 FQNEAQ. CDR3 DNA: TGTGCCAGCAGCCAATCAGCCAACAGGGTGACCGGGGAGCTGTTTTTT. Its translation is CASSQSANRVTGELFF.

The chain recombines TRBV27 with TRBJ2-4, with 13 bases matching TRBD2. J lost 7 bases, V lost 5 bases, and 8 bases had no gene match. CDR3 size: 16 residues. CDR1 is MNHEY and CDR2 is SMNVEV in the germline V gene (reference sequence). The CDR3 nucleotides are TGTGCCAGCAGTGCACTAGCGGGGGGGCCTGGGAACATTCAGTACTTC. This translates into CASSALAGGPGNIQYF.

J is TRBJ2-2 and V is TRBV9, with 7 bases lining up with TRBD1. Looked up from germline, CDR1 is SGDLS and CDR2 is YYNGEE. This CDR3 comprises 14 residues. V trimming: 3 bases; J trimming: 5 bases; junction bases outside the gene matches: 4. CDR3 loop: CASSGQGGTGELFF. In DNA form, the CDR3 reads TGTGCCAGCAGCGGACAGGGTGGGACCGGGGAGCTGTTTTTT.

The V and J genes are TRBV7-2 and TRBJ2-5; D ambiguous. This CDR3 is 13 amino acids long. V lost 5 bases to trimming and J lost 2 bases, with 9 bases between them. The germline V gene encodes CDR1 SGHTA and CDR2 FQGNSA. Written as DNA, the CDR3 is TGTGCCAGCAGCCTTTTCAGACAAGAGACCCAGTACTTC. It yields the protein CASSLFRQETQYF. Full variable domain (remainder filled in from reference TRBV7-2 and TRBJ2-5): GAGVSQSPSNKVTEKGKDVELRCDPISGHTALYWYRQSLGQGLEFLIYFQGNSAPDKSGLPSDRFSAERTGGSVSTLTIQRTQQEDSAVYLCASSLFRQETQYFGPGTRLLVL.

The gene calls are TRBV30 and TRBJ2-4; TRBD1 agrees at 12 bases. The germline gives CDR1 GTSNPN, CDR2 SVGIG (reference sequence). The CDR3 has 14 amino acids. Trimming cost V 1 base and J 6 bases; bases outside gene matches: 1. CDR3 amino acids: CAWSGGQGANIQYF. The DNA for the CDR3 is TGTGCCTGGAGTGGGGGACAGGGGGCAAACATTCAGTACTTC.

The chain employs TRBV29-1 and TRBJ1-4; tentatively, D is TRBD1 (6 bases). CDR3 length equals 12 residues. V was trimmed by 7 bases and J by 3 bases, leaving 9 bases between them. The germline V gene has CDR1 SQVTM and CDR2 ANQGSEA. The CDR3 bases are TGCAGCGCACAGGGCTCTAATGAAAAACTGTTTTTT. Its translation is CSAQGSNEKLFF.

This clone turned up a few times. V usage is TRBV29-1 and J usage is TRBJ2-6, with 8 bases lining up with TRBD1. The junction had 8 bases not matched to a gene; V was cut back by 5 bases and J by 2 bases. This CDR3 has 16 amino acids. From germline, CDR1 is SQVTM and CDR2 ANQGSEA. The CDR3 DNA sequence: TGCAGCGTTTGGGGACAGGTCTTTCCTGGGGCCAACGTCCTGACTTTC. It codes for CSVWGQVFPGANVLTF.

The chain carries TRBV9 and TRBJ2-1; D possibly corresponds to TRBD1 (5 bases). This CDR3 is 14 amino acids long. Trimming cost V 0 bases and J 4 bases, with 8 bases left between them. Germline loops: CDR1 SGDLS, CDR2 YYNGEE. This chain's CDR3 is CASSVGGLYNEQFF. The CDR3 DNA reads as TGTGCCAGCAGCGTAGGGGGCCTTTACAATGAGCAGTTCTTC.

The gene calls are TRBV5-1 and TRBJ2-1; possibly TRBD2 for D (6 bases). The CDR3 is 15 residues long. V lost 10 bases and J 5 bases, leaving 22 bases between the germline ends. Germline CDR1 is SGHRS and CDR2 is YFSETQ. The CDR3 DNA is TGCGCCTCTAACAGCGGGTTCCGGGGAGACAATGAGCAGTTCTTC. It encodes CASNSGFRGDNEQFF.

This sequence joins TRBV18 and TRBJ1-4, with TRBD1 matching 9 bases. CDR1 is KGHSH and CDR2 is LQKENI in the germline V gene. The CDR3 sequence is 16 residues long. Trimming at V came to 1 base and at J to 1 base, leaving 1 base not matched to a gene. This chain's CDR3 is CASSPRQGGTNEKLFF. CDR3 DNA sequence: TGTGCCAGCTCACCACGACAGGGGGGAACTAATGAAAAACTGTTTTTT.

This clone was observed a handful of times. The chain uses TRBV5-1 and TRBJ1-1, with D possibly matching TRBD1 (6 bases). Trimming cost V 2 bases and J 0 bases, with 26 bases left between them. CDR3 size: 20 residues. Germline-derived CDR1 and CDR2 are SGHRS and YFSETQ. CDR3 DNA: TGCGCCAGCAGCTTTTACCCGAAAAGGACAGTTGGCTACATGAACACTGAAGCTTTCTTT. Protein product: CASSFYPKRTVGYMNTEAFF.

In this sample, this clone turned up a few times. The rearrangement links TRBV5-5 to TRBJ1-1; 9 nucleotides agree with TRBD1. Trimming took 4 bases from V and 4 from J; bases not matched to a gene: 8. Germline assignment: CDR1 SGHKS and CDR2 YYEKEE (reference sequence). The CDR3 length is 15 residues. Here the CDR3 reads CASSTRGQGLTEAFF. The DNA of the CDR3 is TGTGCCAGCAGCACGCGGGGACAGGGACTCACTGAAGCTTTCTTT.

About this clone itself: A read error may produce the germline difference seen at one junction end. Here the CDR3 DNA reads TGCAACGTTGAAATCGATCGGCGGTCTGGCTACACCTTC. It translates to CNVEIDRRSGYTF. The V and J genes are TRBV29-1 and TRBJ1-2; the D is unclear. The CDR3 length is 13 residues. Germline CDR1 reads SQVTM; CDR2 reads ANQGSEA.

The V call is TRBV18, the J call TRBJ2-1, with 10 bases aligning to TRBD1. Per the germline V gene, CDR1 is KGHSH and CDR2 is LQKENI. The trim removed 6 bases at V and 7 bases at J, leaving 6 bases unmatched. This CDR3 is 14 amino acids long. The CDR3 coding sequence is TGTGCCAGCTCGCGGACAGGGGGTACGAATGAGCAGTTCTTC. It specifies CASSRTGGTNEQFF.

This clone was detected once. This chain connects TRBV7-2 to TRBJ2-1; possible D gene TRBD2, 6 bases. CDR1 and CDR2 from the germline V gene are SGHTA and FQGNSA. CDR3 size: 15 residues. V was clipped by 6 bases and J by 1 base, with 13 bases between them. For the CDR3, the DNA is TGTGCCAGCAGACCGGGTGGGGGGTCCTACAATGAGCAGTTCTTC. It is translated as CASRPGGGSYNEQFF. The full variable domain, with the rest looked up from reference TRBV7-2 and TRBJ2-1, is GAGVSQSPSNKVTEKGKDVELRCDPISGHTALYWYRQSLGQGLEFLIYFQGNSAPDKSGLPSDRFSAERTGGSVSTLTIQRTQQEDSAVYLCASRPGGGSYNEQFFGPGTRLTVL.

The rearrangement joins TRBV7-3 to TRBJ2-3, with TRBD1 matching over 9 bases. From germline, CDR1 is SGHTA and CDR2 FQGTGA. The CDR3 runs to 15 residues. Unmatched junction bases numbered 2, after V lost 4 bases and J lost 0 bases. The CDR3 DNA follows: TGTGCCAGCAGCTCGGGACAGGGAAGCACAGATACGCAGTATTTT. Translated: CASSSGQGSTDTQYF.

This clone was detected once. This sequence joins TRBV10-3 and TRBJ2-7, with D perhaps matching TRBD1 (6 bases). CDR1 is ENHRY, CDR2 SYGVKD, per germline. The CDR3 is 14 residues long. V lost 4 bases to trimming and J lost 2 bases, with 12 bases between them. The chain's CDR3 is CAISGTDNTYEQYF. The CDR3 region has the DNA TGTGCCATCAGTGGGACAGACAATACCTACGAGCAGTACTTC.

This sequence joins TRBV19 and TRBJ1-2; D call uncertain. This CDR3 comprises 12 residues. V dropped 6 bases and J dropped 8 bases, with 13 bases sitting between them. Germline CDR1 LNHDA, CDR2 SQIVND (reference sequence). For the CDR3, the DNA is TGTGCCAGTAGGCGTCGTTCGTGGGGCTACACCTTC. Protein: CASRRRSWGYTF.

The chain recombines TRBV13 with TRBJ1-2; the D gene is possibly TRBD1 (6 bases). The CDR3 spans 15 residues. The germline V and J ends were trimmed by 0 bases and 8 bases, with 16 bases remaining between them. Germline V gene sequence: CDR1 PRHDT, CDR2 FYEKMQ (reference sequence). This CDR3 reads CASSLGLITGKGYTF. Written as DNA, the CDR3 is TGTGCCAGCAGCTTAGGCCTAATAACAGGGAAGGGCTACACCTTC.

The chain uses TRBV4-2 and TRBJ2-3, with D possibly TRBD2 on 6 matching bases. V dropped 8 bases and J dropped 8 bases, with 14 bases sitting between them. CDR3 size: 12 residues. Germline V gene data show CDR1 as LGHNA and CDR2 as YNFKEQ. CDR3 in DNA: TGTGCCAGCGTGGCGGGGATCGGTACGCAGTATTTT. Residues: CASVAGIGTQYF.

A few counts support this clone. The chain is built from TRBV7-9 and TRBJ2-7; D uncertain. The CDR3 totals 14 residues. V lost 6 bases to trimming and J lost 2 bases, with 14 bases between them. The germline gives CDR1 SEHNR, CDR2 FQNEAQ (reference sequence). The CDR3 reads CASSLDDGAYEQYF. In DNA form, the CDR3 reads TGTGCCAGCAGTTTGGATGACGGAGCCTACGAGCAGTACTTC.

This clone was seen only once. The chain is built from TRBV18 and TRBJ2-3, with D possibly matching TRBD2 (6 bases). This CDR3 is built from 14 residues. Germline CDR1 KGHSH, CDR2 LQKENI. The V gene lost 1 base and the J gene lost 3 bases, with 8 bases spanning the gap. CDR3 bases: TGTGCCAGCTCACCACAGGGAGGTACAGATACGCAGTATTTT. Its translation: CASSPQGGTDTQYF.

DNA of the CDR3: TGCGCCAGCAGCCAACCGGGACAGGAGAGGAACACTGAAGCTTTCTTT. Protein: CASSQPGQERNTEAFF. The chain joins TRBV4-1 to TRBJ1-1; 8 nucleotides agree with TRBD1. CDR1 and CDR2 from the germline V gene are MGHRA and YSYEKL. This CDR3 has 16 residues. With 2 bases clipped from V and 1 base from J, the junction kept 6 bases outside the gene matches.

The chain carries TRBV6-5 and TRBJ1-1; 7 bases align to TRBD1. CDR3 size: 15 residues. Losses at the gene ends were 0 bases for V and 1 base for J; bases not matched to a gene: 2. Germline CDR1 reads MNHEY; CDR2 reads SVGAGI. CDR3 nucleotide sequence: TGTGCCAGCAGTTACTCCGGACAGGAGAACACTGAAGCTTTCTTT. Translated: CASSYSGQENTEAFF.

The gene calls are TRBV6-6 and TRBJ1-2; D is perhaps TRBD1 (5 bases). V was pared by 0 bases and J by 5 bases, with 10 bases between. The CDR3 covers 14 residues. Germline CDR1 reads MNHNY; CDR2 reads SVGAGI (reference sequence). The chain's CDR3 is CASSYSKGNYGYTF. The CDR3 bases are TGTGCCAGCAGTTACTCGAAGGGGAATTATGGCTACACCTTC.

CDR3 coding DNA: TGTGCCAGCAGTTCTTCCGGGACTAGCGGGCCCGAGCAGTTCTTC. This sequence encodes CASSSSGTSGPEQFF. The chain couples TRBV28 to TRBJ2-1; 12 positions agree with TRBD2. Germline values: CDR1 MDHEN, CDR2 SYDVKM. The junction had 8 bases not matched to a gene; V was cut back by 4 bases and J by 10 bases. This CDR3 spans 15 amino acids. Together with reference TRBV28 and TRBJ2-1, the CDR3 gives the full variable domain: DVKVTQSSRYLVKRTGEKVFLECVQDMDHENMFWYRQDPGLGLRLIYFSYDVKMKEKGDIPEGYSVSREKKERFSLILESASTNQTSMYLCASSSSGTSGPEQFFGPGTRLTVL.

CDR3 DNA sequence: TGTGCCAGTAACTTTGACAGGGTTAACACTGAAGCTTTCTTT. Its protein product is CASNFDRVNTEAFF. The chain joins TRBV19 to TRBJ1-1; 7 nucleotides align to TRBD1. Per germline, CDR1 LNHDA and CDR2 SQIVND (reference sequence). The CDR3 loop spans 14 amino acids. V lost 7 bases, J lost 2 bases, and 7 bases stayed unmatched.